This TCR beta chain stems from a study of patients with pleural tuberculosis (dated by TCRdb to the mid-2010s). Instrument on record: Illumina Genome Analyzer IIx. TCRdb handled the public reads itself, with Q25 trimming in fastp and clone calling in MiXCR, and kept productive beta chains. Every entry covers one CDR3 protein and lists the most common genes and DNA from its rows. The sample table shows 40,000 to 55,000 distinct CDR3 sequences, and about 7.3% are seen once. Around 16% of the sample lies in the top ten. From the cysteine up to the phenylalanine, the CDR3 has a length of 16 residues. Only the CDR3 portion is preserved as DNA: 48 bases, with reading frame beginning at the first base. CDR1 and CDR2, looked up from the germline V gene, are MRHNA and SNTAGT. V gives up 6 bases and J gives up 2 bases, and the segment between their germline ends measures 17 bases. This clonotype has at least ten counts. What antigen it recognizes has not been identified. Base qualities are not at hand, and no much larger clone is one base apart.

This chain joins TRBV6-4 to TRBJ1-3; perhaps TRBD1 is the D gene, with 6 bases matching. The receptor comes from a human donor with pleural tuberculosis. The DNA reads TGTGCCAGCAGCGACCTCGACAGGAGCACTGGAAACACCATATATTTT. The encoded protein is CASSDLDRSTGNTIYF.